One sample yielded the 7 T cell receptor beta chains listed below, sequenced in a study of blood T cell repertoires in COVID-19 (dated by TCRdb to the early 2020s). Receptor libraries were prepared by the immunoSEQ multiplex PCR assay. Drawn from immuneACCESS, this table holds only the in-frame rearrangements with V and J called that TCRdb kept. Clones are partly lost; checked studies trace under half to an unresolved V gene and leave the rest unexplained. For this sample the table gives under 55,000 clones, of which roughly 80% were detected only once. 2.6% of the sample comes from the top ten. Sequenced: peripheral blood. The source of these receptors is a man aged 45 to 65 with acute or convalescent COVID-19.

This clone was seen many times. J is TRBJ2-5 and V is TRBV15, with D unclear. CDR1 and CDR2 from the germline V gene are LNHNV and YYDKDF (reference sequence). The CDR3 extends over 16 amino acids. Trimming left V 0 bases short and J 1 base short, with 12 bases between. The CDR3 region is CATSRDLDTLQETQYF. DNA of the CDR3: TGTGCCACCAGCAGAGATCTTGACACACTCCAAGAGACCCAGTACTTC.

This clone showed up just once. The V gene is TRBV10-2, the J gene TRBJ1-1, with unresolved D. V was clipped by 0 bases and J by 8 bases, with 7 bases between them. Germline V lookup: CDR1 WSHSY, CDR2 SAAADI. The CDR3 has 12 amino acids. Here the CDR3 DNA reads TGCGCCAGCAGTGAGTCTGGCTGGGAAGCTTTCTTT. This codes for CASSESGWEAFF.

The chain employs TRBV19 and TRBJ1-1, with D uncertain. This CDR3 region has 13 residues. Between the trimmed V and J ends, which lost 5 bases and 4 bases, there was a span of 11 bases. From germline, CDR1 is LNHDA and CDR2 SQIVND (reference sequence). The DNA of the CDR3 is TGTGCCAGTAGTTACGCCCCTACCACTGAAGCTTTCTTT. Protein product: CASSYAPTTEAFF.

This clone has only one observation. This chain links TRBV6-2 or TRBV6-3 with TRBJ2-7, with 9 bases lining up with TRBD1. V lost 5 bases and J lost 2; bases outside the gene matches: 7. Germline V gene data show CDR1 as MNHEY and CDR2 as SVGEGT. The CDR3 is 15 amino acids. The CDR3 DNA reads TGTGCCAGCAGTCGGCTGGGACAGGGACCCTACGAGCAGTACTTC. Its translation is CASSRLGQGPYEQYF.

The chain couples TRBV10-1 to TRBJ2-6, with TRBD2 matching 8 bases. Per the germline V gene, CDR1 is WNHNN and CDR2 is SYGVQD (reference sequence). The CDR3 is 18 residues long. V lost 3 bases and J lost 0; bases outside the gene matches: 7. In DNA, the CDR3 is TGCGCCAGCAGTGACCTGGGCGCGGGGGGCTCTGGGGCCAACGTCCTGACTTTC. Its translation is CASSDLGAGGSGANVLTF.

The DNA for the CDR3 is TGTGCCAGCAGCAGGGGGATGATCACTGAAGCTTTCTTT. Translated: CASSRGMITEAFF. The chain is built from TRBV3-1 (or the pseudogene TRBV3-2) and TRBJ1-1, with a possible D match to TRBD1 (6 bases). The germline CDR1 and CDR2 sequences are LGHDT and YNNKEL (reference sequence). The length of the CDR3 is 13 residues. The ends were cut back, 5 bases at V and 4 bases at J, with 11 bases in the middle.

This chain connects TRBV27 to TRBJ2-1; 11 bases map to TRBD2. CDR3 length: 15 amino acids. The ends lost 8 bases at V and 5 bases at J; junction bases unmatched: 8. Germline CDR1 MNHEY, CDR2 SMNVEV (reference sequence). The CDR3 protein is CASGLAGGANNEQFF. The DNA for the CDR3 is TGTGCCAGCGGGTTAGCGGGAGGGGCGAACAATGAGCAGTTCTTC.